This T cell receptor (beta chain) was documented in a study of cytotoxic CD8 clonotypes in ibrutinib-treated CLL. Study results and caveats: The study found clonality rose at ibrutinib response, then fell toward baseline at progression.

Libraries were prepared by immunoSEQ multiplex PCR; TCRdb keeps only in-frame clonotypes and omits some of them. Of about 310,000 clones listed, roughly 79% are singletons. With respect to this clone: What it recognizes is unknown.

CDR3 length: 17 amino acids. V was trimmed by 0 bases and J by 0 bases, leaving 14 bases between them. CDR1 and CDR2 from the germline V gene are SGDLS and YYNGEE. With cryopreserved PBMCs as the source, approximately 2 micrograms of genomic DNA went to TCR beta libraries. The origin of this receptor is a human donor with chronic lymphocytic leukemia. The sequences come from PBMCs, collected before ibrutinib treatment. The chain carries TRBV9 and TRBJ2-3, with D tentatively TRBD1 (5 bases). DNA for the CDR3: TGTGCCAGCAGCGTAGAAGCCAGGGTTACTAGCACAGATACGCAGTATTTT. This gives the protein CASSVEARVTSTDTQYF.